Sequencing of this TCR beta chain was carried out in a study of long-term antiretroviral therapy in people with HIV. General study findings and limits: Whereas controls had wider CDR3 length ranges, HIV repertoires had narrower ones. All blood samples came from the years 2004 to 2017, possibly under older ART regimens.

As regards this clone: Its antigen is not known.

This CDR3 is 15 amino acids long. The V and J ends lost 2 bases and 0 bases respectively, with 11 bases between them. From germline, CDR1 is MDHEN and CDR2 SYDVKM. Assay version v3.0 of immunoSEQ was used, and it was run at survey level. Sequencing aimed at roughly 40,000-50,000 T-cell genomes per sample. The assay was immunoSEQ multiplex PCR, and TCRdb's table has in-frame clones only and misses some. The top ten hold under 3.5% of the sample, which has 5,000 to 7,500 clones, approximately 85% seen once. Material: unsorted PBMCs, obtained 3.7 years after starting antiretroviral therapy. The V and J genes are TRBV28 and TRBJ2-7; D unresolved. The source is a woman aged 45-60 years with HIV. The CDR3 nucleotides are TGTGCCAGCAGTTTAGGGCTGTCGTCCTCCTACGAGCAGTACTTC. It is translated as CASSLGLSSSYEQYF.